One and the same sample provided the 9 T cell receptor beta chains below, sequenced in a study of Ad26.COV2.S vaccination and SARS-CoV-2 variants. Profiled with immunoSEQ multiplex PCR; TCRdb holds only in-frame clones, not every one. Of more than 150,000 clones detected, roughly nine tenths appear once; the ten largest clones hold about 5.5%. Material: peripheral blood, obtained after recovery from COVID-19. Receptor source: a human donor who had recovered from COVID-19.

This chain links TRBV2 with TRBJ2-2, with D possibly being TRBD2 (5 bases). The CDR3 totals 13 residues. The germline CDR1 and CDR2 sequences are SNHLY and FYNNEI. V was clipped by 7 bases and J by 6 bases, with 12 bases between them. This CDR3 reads CASNGNRAGELFF. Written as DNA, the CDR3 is TGTGCCAGCAACGGGAATAGGGCCGGGGAGCTGTTTTTT.

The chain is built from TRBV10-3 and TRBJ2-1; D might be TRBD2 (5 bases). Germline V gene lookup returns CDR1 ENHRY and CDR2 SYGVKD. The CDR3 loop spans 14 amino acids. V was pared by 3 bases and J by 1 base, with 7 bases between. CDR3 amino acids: CAISDSASYNEQFF. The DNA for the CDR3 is TGTGCCATCAGTGATAGCGCTTCCTACAATGAGCAGTTCTTC.

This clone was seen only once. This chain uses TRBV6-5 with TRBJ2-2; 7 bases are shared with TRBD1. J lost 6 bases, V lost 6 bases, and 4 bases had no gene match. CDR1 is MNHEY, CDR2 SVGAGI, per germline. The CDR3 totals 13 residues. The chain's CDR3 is CASRLRGPGELFF. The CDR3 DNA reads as TGTGCCAGCAGATTGAGGGGGCCCGGGGAGCTGTTTTTT.

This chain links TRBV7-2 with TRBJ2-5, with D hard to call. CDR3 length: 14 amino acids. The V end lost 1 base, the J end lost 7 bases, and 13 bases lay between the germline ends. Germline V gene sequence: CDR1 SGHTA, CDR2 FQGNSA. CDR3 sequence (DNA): TGTGCCAGCAGCTTAGAGGCAGTTCAGATGACCCAGTACTTC. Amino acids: CASSLEAVQMTQYF.

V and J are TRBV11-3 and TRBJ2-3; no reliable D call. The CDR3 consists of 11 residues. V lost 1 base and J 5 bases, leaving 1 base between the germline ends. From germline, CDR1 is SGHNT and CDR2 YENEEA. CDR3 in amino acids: CASSLGDTQYF. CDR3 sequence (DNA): TGTGCCAGCAGCTTAGGAGATACGCAGTATTTT.

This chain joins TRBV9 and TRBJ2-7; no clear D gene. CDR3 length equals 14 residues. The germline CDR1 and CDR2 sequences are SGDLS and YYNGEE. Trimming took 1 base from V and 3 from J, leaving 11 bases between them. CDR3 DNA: TGTGCCAGCAGCGTAACTACCTACGACTACGAGCAGTACTTC. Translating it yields CASSVTTYDYEQYF.

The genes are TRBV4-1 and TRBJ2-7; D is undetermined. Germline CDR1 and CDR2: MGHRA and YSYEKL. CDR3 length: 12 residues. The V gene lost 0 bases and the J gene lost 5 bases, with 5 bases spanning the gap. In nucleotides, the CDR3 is TGCGCCAGCAGCCAAGAAGGCCACGAGCAGTACTTC. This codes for CASSQEGHEQYF.

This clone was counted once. The CDR3 sequence: CASSFGGGEETQYF. CDR3 DNA sequence: TGTGCCAGCAGCTTCGGTGGGGGGGAAGAGACCCAGTACTTC. The chain couples TRBV7-2 to TRBJ2-5; 7 bases agree with TRBD2. V dropped 3 bases and J dropped 3; count of bases not matched to a gene: 4. Looked up from germline, CDR1 is SGHTA and CDR2 is FQGNSA. This CDR3 spans 14 amino acids.

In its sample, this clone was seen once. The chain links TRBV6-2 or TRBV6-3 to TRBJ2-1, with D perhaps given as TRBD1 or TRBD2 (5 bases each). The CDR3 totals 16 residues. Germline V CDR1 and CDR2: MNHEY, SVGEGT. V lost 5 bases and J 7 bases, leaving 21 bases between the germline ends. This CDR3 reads CASSDPGPRKRNEQFF. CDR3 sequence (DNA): TGTGCCAGCAGTGACCCGGGACCGCGTAAAAGAAATGAGCAGTTCTTC.